Below are 18 T cell receptor beta chains sequenced from a single sample in a study of CD8+CD57+ T cells in acquired aplastic anemia. Genomic DNA acted as the template from which TCR beta VDJ combination and CDR3 sequence profiling were carried out. TCRdb redid the calling of the reads with MiXCR, one entry per CDR3 protein. Of some 410,000 distinct CDR3 sequences detected, around 72% appear once; the ten largest clones hold approximately 3.9%. Source material: sorted CD4+, CD8+, or CD8+CD57+ T cells (not recorded which) from PBMCs. The receptors shown here come from a human donor in good health, serving as a control.

The chain couples TRBV10-3 to TRBJ1-2; 8 bases agree with TRBD1. CDR1 and CDR2 (germline): ENHRY, SYGVKD. This CDR3 spans 14 amino acids. Losses at the gene ends were 3 bases for V and 3 bases for J; bases not matched to a gene: 3. In DNA form, the CDR3 reads TGTGCCATCAGTGACTCAGGGGGCGACTATGGCTACACCTTC. Translating gives CAISDSGGDYGYTF.

The chain employs TRBV15 and TRBJ2-1; TRBD1 aligns across 7 bases. The CDR3 has 16 amino acids. The V gene end was trimmed by 0 bases and the J gene end by 4 bases; junction bases not matched to a gene: 6. Per the germline V gene, CDR1 is LNHNV and CDR2 is YYDKDF (reference sequence). The CDR3 DNA reads as TGTGCCACCAGCAGAGATCGCAGGGGGATATACAATGAGCAGTTCTTC. It encodes CATSRDRRGIYNEQFF.

The chain uses TRBV7-3 and TRBJ2-3; D call uncertain. TRBJ1-5 matches the DNA end more closely, so the J call is doubtful. Germline-derived CDR1 and CDR2 are SGHTA and FQGTGA. There are 14 residues in the CDR3. CDR3 in amino acids: CASSRQSGTNTQHF. In DNA form, the CDR3 reads TGTGCCAGCAGCCGGCAGAGTGGCACAAATACGCAGCATTTT.

The chain couples TRBV6-5 to TRBJ1-1; D might be TRBD1 (5 bases). The CDR3 loop spans 15 amino acids. V lost 10 bases and J 0 bases, leaving 18 bases between the germline ends. Germline lookup yields CDR1 MNHEY and CDR2 SVGAGI. CDR3 residues: CAIQFDSLMNTEAFF. The CDR3 DNA reads as TGTGCCATCCAGTTCGACAGCCTCATGAACACTGAAGCTTTCTTT.

The rearrangement uses TRBV6-5 and TRBJ1-2; D not certain. Per the germline V gene, CDR1 is MNHEY and CDR2 is SVGAGI. V was pared by 6 bases and J by 8 bases, with 16 bases between. The CDR3 sequence is 13 residues long. The CDR3 nucleotides are TGTGCCAGCAGCCCACCAGGAGCTAAGGGCTACACCTTC. Its protein is CASSPPGAKGYTF.

This clonotype is a singleton in its sample. The chain combines TRBV5-8 with TRBJ1-6; D is uncertain. Trimming stripped 7 bases from V and 7 bases from J, with 12 bases between. This CDR3 has 13 residues. The V gene's germline CDR1 is SGHTS and CDR2 YDEGEE. The chain's CDR3 is CASFMCRNSPLHF. CDR3 DNA: TGTGCCAGCTTTATGTGTAGGAATTCACCCCTCCACTTT.

About this clonotype: This CDR3 fails to terminate in the conserved phenylalanine or tryptophan, so it likely reflects a read error. Because the CDR3's place on the DNA is in doubt, the DNA is left out and the CDR3 is given as listed by TCRdb. The genes are TRBV2 and TRBJ1-5. CDR1 and CDR2 from the germline V gene are SNHLY and FYNNEI. The CDR3 numbers 15 amino acids, ends counted. Here the CDR3 reads CASRQGTYDSPPHFV.

This clonotype was recorded a few times. The rearrangement links TRBV10-3 to TRBJ1-1, with 7 bases identical to TRBD1. Germline loops: CDR1 ENHRY, CDR2 SYGVKD. With 5 bases clipped from V and 7 bases from J, the junction kept 7 bases outside the gene matches. This CDR3 has 13 residues. The CDR3 sequence: CAISRTGVGEAFF. The CDR3 bases are TGTGCCATCAGTCGTACAGGGGTAGGTGAAGCTTTCTTT.

Notes on this clonotype: Its ends do not fully match the called genes, so a read error is possible. The rearrangement uses TRBV7-2 and TRBJ2-7; no firm D call. The CDR3 is 12 residues long. The germline V gene has CDR1 SGHTA and CDR2 FQGNSA. The DNA of the CDR3 is TGTGCCAGCAGCTTAGGTCCCTACACGGAGAACTTC. Protein sequence: CASSLGPYTENF.

This clonotype was seen only a few times. V gene TRBV29-1 combines with J gene TRBJ2-1; 12 bases are a match to TRBD2. The V gene end was trimmed by 4 bases and the J gene end by 10 bases; junction bases not matched to a gene: 5. Germline V CDR1 and CDR2: SQVTM, ANQGSEA. The CDR3 covers 13 residues. This CDR3 reads CSVASGGAREQFF. CDR3 coding DNA: TGCAGCGTTGCTAGCGGGGGGGCCAGGGAGCAGTTCTTC.

This clonotype was seen once. The V call is TRBV4-1, the J call TRBJ1-2; D possibly corresponds to TRBD1 (6 bases). This CDR3 contains 15 residues. V gave up 5 bases and J gave up 4 bases, with 17 bases separating them. CDR1 and CDR2 from the germline V gene are MGHRA and YSYEKL. The CDR3 DNA follows: TGCGCCAGCAGCAGAGTCGGGACAATCGGCTATGGCTACACCTTC. It encodes CASSRVGTIGYGYTF.

The rearrangement joins TRBV5-1 to TRBJ1-2; D ambiguous. The CDR3 is 13 amino acids. The V end lost 4 bases, the J end lost 10 bases, and 17 bases lay between the germline ends. Germline CDR1 and CDR2: SGHRS and YFSETQ. The CDR3 DNA follows: TGCGCCAGCAGCCCAGCGGGGAACACTGACTACACCTTC. Translation gives CASSPAGNTDYTF.

As regards this clonotype: A single base separates this from a much larger clone, so it may be a read error. CDR3 in DNA: TGTGCCAGCAGGAAGATTCTCCGAGAGATCCAGTACTTC. As protein: CASRKILREIQYF. The rearrangement joins TRBV6-1 to TRBJ2-5, with D unresolved. The germline V gene encodes CDR1 MNHNS and CDR2 SASEGT. The CDR3 runs 13 residues.

This clonotype was observed once. The chain combines TRBV11-2 with TRBJ1-5; 7 bases are a match to TRBD1. Germline V gene sequence: CDR1 SGHAT, CDR2 FQNNGV. The V gene end was trimmed by 5 bases and the J gene end by 5 bases; junction bases not matched to a gene: 6. This CDR3 contains 14 residues. The CDR3 nucleotides read TGTGCCAGCAGCCCCCGGGACAGTGATCAGCCCCAGCATTTT. Translated, it gives CASSPRDSDQPQHF.

In the case of this clonotype: Mismatch with germline at one junction end may stem from a read error. The CDR3 spells CASSREDTSETFF. CDR3 bases: TGTGCCAGCAGCCGCGAGGACACAAGTGAAACTTTCTTT. V is TRBV11-1 and J is TRBJ1-1; possible D gene TRBD1, 5 bases. The CDR3 extends over 13 amino acids. Germline CDR1 reads SGHAT; CDR2 reads FQDESV (reference sequence).

With respect to this clonotype: The junction differs from germline at one of its ends, possibly a read error. The rearrangement links TRBV14 to TRBJ2-3, with 8 bases identical to TRBD1. The CDR3 runs 14 residues. The germline gives CDR1 SGHDN, CDR2 FVKESK. The CDR3 DNA reads TGTGCCAGCAGCCAGCTCGGGACAGGTGCCTACAATGATTTT. Translation gives CASSQLGTGAYNDF.

The J gene is TRBJ1-4, the V gene TRBV5-1; D is perhaps TRBD1 (6 bases). The CDR3 runs 14 residues. The V end was cut by 2 bases, the J end by 7 bases, with 12 bases between. Germline V gene data show CDR1 as SGHRS and CDR2 as YFSETQ. The CDR3 nucleotides read TGCGCCAGCAGCTTCTCACAGGGTGGTGAAAAACTGTTTTTT. This sequence encodes CASSFSQGGEKLFF.

The sample holds a few counts of this clonotype. The chain links TRBV15 to TRBJ1-4, with D uncertain. The germline CDR1 and CDR2 sequences are LNHNV and YYDKDF (reference sequence). Trimming shortened V by 3 bases and J by 3 bases, and 5 bases separated the two germline ends. CDR3 length: 13 residues. CDR3 sequence: CATSRRANEKLFF. The CDR3 coding sequence is TGTGCCACCAGCAGGCGGGCTAATGAAAAACTGTTTTTT.